The text below deals with one TCR beta chain. Its antigen is as yet unknown. After constant-region reverse-primer amplification, full-length variable regions underwent semi-nested PCR with Nested Universal Primer A. TCRdb passed the 5' RACE reads through MiXCR, listing each CDR3 protein once. The sample holds tens of thousands of distinct CDR3 sequences, over 25% seen once. Findings of the study overall: Tumor memory CD4+ T cell TCR gene usage clustered with blood and lymph node memory CD4+ cells and lymph node naive CD4+ cells. The larger-cohort validation was restricted to a single TCR beta V-J rearrangement rather than whole repertoires.

Deletions cut 3 bases from V and 4 bases from J, with 10 bases between. Germline CDR1 MNHEY, CDR2 SVGAGI. The CDR3 length is 14 residues. The memory fraction was CD4+CD45RO+CD25- cells. The rearrangement joins TRBV6-5 to TRBJ1-3; the D gene is possibly TRBD1 (6 bases). The material sequenced was tumor-infiltrating memory CD4+ T cells sorted from the breast tumor. Sample subset: memory CD4+ T cells, CD4+CD45RO+CD25-. The source of this sequence is a female donor with breast cancer. This CDR3 reads CASSYTGSGNTIYF. The DNA of the CDR3 is TGTGCCAGCAGTTATACAGGGTCCGGAAACACCATATATTTT.